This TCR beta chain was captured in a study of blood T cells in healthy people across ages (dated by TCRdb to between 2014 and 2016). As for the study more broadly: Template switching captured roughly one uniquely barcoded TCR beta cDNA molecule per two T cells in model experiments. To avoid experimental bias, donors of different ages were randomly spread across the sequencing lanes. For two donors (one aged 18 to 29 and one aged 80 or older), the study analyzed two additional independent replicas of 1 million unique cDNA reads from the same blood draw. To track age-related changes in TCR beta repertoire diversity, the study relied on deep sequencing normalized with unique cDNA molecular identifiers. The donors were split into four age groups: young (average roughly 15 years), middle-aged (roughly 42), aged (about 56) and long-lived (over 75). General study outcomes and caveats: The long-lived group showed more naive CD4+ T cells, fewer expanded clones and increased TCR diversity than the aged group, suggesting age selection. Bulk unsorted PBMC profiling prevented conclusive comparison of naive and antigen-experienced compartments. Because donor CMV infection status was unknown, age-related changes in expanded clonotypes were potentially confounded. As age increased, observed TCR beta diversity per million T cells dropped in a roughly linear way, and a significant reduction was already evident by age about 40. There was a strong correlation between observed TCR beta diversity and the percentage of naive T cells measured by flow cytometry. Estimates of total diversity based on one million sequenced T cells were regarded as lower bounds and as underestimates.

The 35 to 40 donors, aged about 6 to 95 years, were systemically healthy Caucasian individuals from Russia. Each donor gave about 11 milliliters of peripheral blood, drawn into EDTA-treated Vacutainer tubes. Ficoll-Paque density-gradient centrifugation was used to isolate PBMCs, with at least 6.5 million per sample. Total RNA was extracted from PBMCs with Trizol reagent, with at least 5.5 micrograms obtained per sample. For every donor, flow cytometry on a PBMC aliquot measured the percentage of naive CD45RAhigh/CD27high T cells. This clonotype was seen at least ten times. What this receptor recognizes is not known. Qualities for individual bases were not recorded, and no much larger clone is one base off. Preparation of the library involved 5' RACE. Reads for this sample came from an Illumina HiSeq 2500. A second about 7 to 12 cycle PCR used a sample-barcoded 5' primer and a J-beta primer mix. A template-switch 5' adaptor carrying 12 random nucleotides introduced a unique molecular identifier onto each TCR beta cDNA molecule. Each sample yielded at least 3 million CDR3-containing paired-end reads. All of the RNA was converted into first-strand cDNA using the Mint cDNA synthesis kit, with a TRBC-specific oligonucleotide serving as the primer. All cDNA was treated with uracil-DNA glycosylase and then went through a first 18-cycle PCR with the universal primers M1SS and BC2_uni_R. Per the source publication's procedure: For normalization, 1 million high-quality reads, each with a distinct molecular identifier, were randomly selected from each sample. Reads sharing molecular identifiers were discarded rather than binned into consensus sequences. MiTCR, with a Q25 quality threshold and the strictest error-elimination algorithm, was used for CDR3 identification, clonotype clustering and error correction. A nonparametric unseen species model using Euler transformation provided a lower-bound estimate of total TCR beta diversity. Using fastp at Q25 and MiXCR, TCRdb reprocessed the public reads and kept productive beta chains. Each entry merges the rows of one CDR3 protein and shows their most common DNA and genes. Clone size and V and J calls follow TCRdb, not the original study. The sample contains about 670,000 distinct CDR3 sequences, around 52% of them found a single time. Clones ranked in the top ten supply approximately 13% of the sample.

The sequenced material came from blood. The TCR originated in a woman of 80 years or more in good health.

The CDR3 has the sequence CASSQDMGSGGDGYTF. The nucleotides read TGCGCCAGCAGCCAAGATATGGGGTCAGGGGGAGATGGCTACACCTTC. In this chain, TRBV4-1 is recombined with TRBJ1-2, and 7 junctional nucleotides match TRBD1. From a lookup of the germline V gene, CDR1 and CDR2 are MGHRA and YSYEKL. V is cut back by 0 bases and J by 6 bases, with 10 bases in the junction unmatched. From cysteine to phenylalanine, the CDR3 is 16 amino acids long. Solely the CDR3 DNA is kept, with 48 bases framed from the first base.